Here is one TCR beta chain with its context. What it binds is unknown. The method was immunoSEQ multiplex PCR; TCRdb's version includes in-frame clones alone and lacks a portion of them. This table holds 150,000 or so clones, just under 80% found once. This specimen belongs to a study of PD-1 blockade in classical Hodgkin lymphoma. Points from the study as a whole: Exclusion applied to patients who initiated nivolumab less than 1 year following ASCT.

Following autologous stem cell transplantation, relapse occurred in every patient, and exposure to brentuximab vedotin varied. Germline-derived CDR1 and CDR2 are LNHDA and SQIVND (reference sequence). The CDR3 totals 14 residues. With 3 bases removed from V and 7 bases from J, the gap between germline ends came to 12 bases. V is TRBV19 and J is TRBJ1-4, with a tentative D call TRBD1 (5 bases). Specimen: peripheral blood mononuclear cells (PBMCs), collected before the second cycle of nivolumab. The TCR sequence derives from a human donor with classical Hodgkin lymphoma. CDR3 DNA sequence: TGTGCCAGTAGTATGTGGGGGGGACTTGAAAAACTGTTTTTT. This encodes CASSMWGGLEKLFF.